This paragraph covers one T cell receptor beta chain sequence. The data were taken from a study of blood T cell repertoires in COVID-19. Study background: Whether acute or convalescent, the COVID-19 samples came from the United States, Italy and Spain. PBMCs, B-cell-depleted T cells, or T cells were the source of the cDNA or gDNA that made up the material.

The CDR3 has 15 amino acids. The ends lost 6 bases at V and 3 bases at J; junction bases unmatched: 6. Germline values: CDR1 SQVTM, CDR2 ANQGSEA. Source study methods: Nucleated cell counts were estimated from reference gene primer amplification. The data were produced by immunoSEQ multiplex PCR, yet TCRdb's version contains in-frame clones alone and is incomplete. V, J and clone size are taken as reported in that table, and D and trimming were inferred from the DNA itself. In the table there are about 9,300 clones, approximately 91% of which are singletons. The TCR comes from a woman between 50 and 59 years old with active COVID-19. Source material: peripheral blood. The chain is built from TRBV29-1 and TRBJ2-3; 13 bases line up with TRBD2. For the CDR3, the DNA is TGCAGCGTACTACTAGCGGGAGGGCCGACAGATACGCAGTATTTT. It translates to CSVLLAGGPTDTQYF.